This entry is about one T cell receptor (beta chain). This sample stems from a study of blood T cell repertoires in COVID-19. Overall study context: Spain, Italy and the United States supplied samples that represented acute and convalescent COVID-19. T cells, B-cell-depleted T cells, or PBMCs provided the cDNA or gDNA that served as material.

Libraries were prepared by immunoSEQ multiplex PCR; TCRdb keeps only in-frame clonotypes and omits some of them. Seen here are about 200,000 clones, less than 90% observed once, and the top ten hold about 2.2%. The CDR3 covers 16 residues. CDR1 and CDR2 (germline): MNHEY, SMNVEV (reference sequence). The V and J ends lost 5 bases and 0 bases, in that order; junction bases with no gene match: 7. This rearrangement joins TRBV27 to TRBJ2-4; 7 nucleotides match TRBD2. The source is a woman in her forties or fifties with acute or convalescent COVID-19. Sequenced sample: peripheral blood. CDR3 in amino acids: CASSPLGEGAKNIQYF. CDR3 coding DNA: TGTGCCAGCAGTCCTTTGGGGGAGGGAGCCAAAAACATTCAGTACTTC.